This TCR beta chain stems from a study of T cell responses to AZD1222 COVID-19 vaccine. General observations from the study: Donors, mostly white British, included more females; clonal diversity was possibly underestimated. Without day 14 samples, only post-peak T cell repertoires were studied.

Remarks on this clone: Its specificity is unknown.

Profiled with immunoSEQ multiplex PCR; TCRdb holds only in-frame clones, not every one. Here the sample spans approximately 160,000 clones, about 91% being singletons. The CDR3 length is 17 residues. V shed 0 bases and J 0 bases; nucleotides not matched to a gene: 6. The V gene's germline CDR1 is SGHDT and CDR2 YYEEEE. Sequences were derived from peripheral blood, sampled on day 0 of AZD1222 vaccination. The receptor's source is an adult in good health. The chain joins TRBV5-6 to TRBJ1-5; 7 nucleotides match TRBD1. This chain's CDR3 is CASSLGSGGNSNQPQHF. The CDR3 region has the DNA TGTGCCAGCAGCTTGGGTTCAGGGGGTAATAGCAATCAGCCCCAGCATTTT.